The clone carrying this T cell receptor (beta chain) was recorded a few times. The antigen is unknown. The data derive from a study of identical twins. The study's findings and limits: Cross-sectional statistics underpinned the conclusions; the same donors were not followed.

Template switching added a universal primer site, and cDNA bore unique molecular identifiers. TCRdb redid the calling of the 5' RACE reads with MiXCR, one entry per CDR3 protein. The profile shows hundreds of thousands of distinct CDR3 sequences, 21% of them singletons. Per the germline V gene, CDR1 is SGDLS and CDR2 is YYNGEE. The CDR3 length is 16 residues. Trimming at V came to 4 bases and at J to 3 bases, leaving 7 bases not matched to a gene. A further study also used this sample, focusing on T cells expressing NK-cell markers. That source notes: Seven of the eight sequenced donors were classified as HCMV-seropositive, and one was classified as seronegative. The CD3+CD56-NKG2C+ fraction of a handful of donors was also led by these clonotypes.

The clonotype comes from a woman in her late teens or twenties in good health. The rearrangement uses TRBV9 and TRBJ2-1, with 10 bases aligning to TRBD2. The sample was PBMCs. The CDR3 coding sequence is TGTGCCAGCAGCCTAAAAGCGGGGGGGTACTACAATGAGCAGTTCTTC. The encoded protein is CASSLKAGGYYNEQFF. Variable domain in full (rest from reference TRBV9 and TRBJ2-1): DSGVTQTPKHLITATGQRVTLRCSPRSGDLSVYWYQQSLDQGLQFLIQYYNGEERAKGNILERFSAQQFPDLHSELNLSSLELGDSALYFCASSLKAGGYYNEQFFGPGTRLTVL.